This is a list of T cell receptor beta chains from one sample in a study of regulatory T cells in long-lasting Graves disease. TCRdb re-derived calls from the multiplex PCR reads in MiXCR, one entry per CDR3 protein. Of about 530,000 distinct CDR3 sequences in the sample, 15% to 20% were seen once. The same specimen was also included in a second study, on T cells in Graves' hyperthyroidism and ophthalmopathy.

The sequencing here drew on peripheral blood mononuclear cells (PBMCs), taken at new diagnosis, from a patient treated with antithyroid drugs. The receptors were gathered from a middle-aged woman with Graves disease. CDR3s leave out the opening cysteine and the closing phenylalanine or tryptophan.

V	J	CDR3
TRBV30	TRBJ1-1	AWRRGGANTEAF
TRBV6-2/TRBV6-3	TRBJ1-4	ASSDLGTGGEKLF
TRBV28	TRBJ1-5	ASSLPGRGRNQPQH
TRBV5-6	TRBJ1-3	ASSTPGRSSGNTIY
TRBV3-1	TRBJ2-5	ASSRRLGEETQY
TRBV27	TRBJ1-1	ASSPLETGKAF
TRBV10-3	TRBJ1-3	ATSQDSDRENTIY
TRBV28	TRBJ1-2	ASEKGSYGYT
TRBV12-3/TRBV12-4	TRBJ2-5	ASSEMVSAIETQY
TRBV28	TRBJ2-7	ASSSTPDLSTS
TRBV19	TRBJ1-5	ASSTPPGQVSNQPQH
TRBV3-1	TRBJ2-7	ASSRGPGDDSYEQY
TRBV5-1	TRBJ2-7	ASSLAGQNYEQY
TRBV25-1	TRBJ1-2	ASSEWVDYGYT
TRBV29-1	TRBJ2-6	SVGGDGANVLT
TRBV19	TRBJ2-1	ASKWSGGRNEQF
TRBV20-1	TRBJ2-3	SARDGTDTQY
TRBV5-1	TRBJ1-2	ASSWSTPGETPNYGYT
TRBV5-6	TRBJ2-7	ASGGVGEQY
TRBV2	TRBJ1-1	ATLVDTEAF
TRBV27	TRBJ1-6	ASSLQLKYNSPLH
TRBV2	TRBJ1-4	ASSVAGLNEKLF
TRBV11-2	TRBJ2-1	ASSFVLGQGGNEQF
TRBV7-2	TRBJ2-7	ASSLGVDGSYEQY
TRBV20-1	TRBJ1-2	SARNDRNYGYT
TRBV9	TRBJ1-6	ASQTGRNSSPLH
TRBV12-3/TRBV12-4	TRBJ1-3	ATGQGSSGNTIY
TRBV12-5	TRBJ2-7	ASGIGSVQDHPQSYEQY
TRBV5-1	TRBJ1-5	ASSPNGGGEQPQH
TRBV6-1	TRBJ2-7	ASSVNAGFRARGEQY
TRBV24-1	TRBJ2-1	ATSGGIEQF
TRBV5-6	TRBJ1-5	ASSCRDSYQPQH
TRBV9	TRBJ2-7	ASSLGTNTYEQY
TRBV7-3	TRBJ2-5	ASSKKGHPQETQY
TRBV11-2	TRBJ1-3	ASSFSESSGNTIY
TRBV20-1	TRBJ2-3	SAPDRRTSGGSDTQY
TRBV12-3/TRBV12-4	TRBJ1-1	ASSLVLRGQKNTEAF
TRBV3-1	TRBJ1-6	ASSRLEKGDSPLH
TRBV7-2	TRBJ1-1	ASSPYMKLEAF
TRBV11-2	TRBJ2-3	ASSLYNTQY
TRBV27	TRBJ1-5	ASRQGIGQPQH
TRBV2	TRBJ2-4	ASSEIQGSDIQY
TRBV12-3/TRBV12-4	TRBJ2-3	ASSFRITTDTQY
TRBV5-1	TRBJ1-2	ASSLDGGNYGYT
TRBV2	TRBJ2-5	ASRWEFETQY
TRBV12-3/TRBV12-4	TRBJ2-7	ASSLEGGGPQN
TRBV6-1	TRBJ1-2	ASSQSEPYGYT
TRBV29-1	TRBJ1-5	SVADGYNQPQH